The sequence of this TCR beta chain was determined in a study of blood T cell repertoires in COVID-19. Study in general: Whether acute or convalescent, the COVID-19 samples came from the United States, Italy and Spain. Sources were T cells, B-cell-depleted T cells, or PBMCs; the material itself was cDNA or gDNA.

Authors' data handling: By means of reference gene primer amplification, nucleated cell counts were estimated. Using immunoSEQ multiplex PCR, the repertoire was profiled, and TCRdb retains in-frame clones only, with some absent. The V and J calls and clone size are taken from that table; D and trimming were inferred from the DNA. Of 130,000 to 150,000 clones listed, about four fifths are singletons. The CDR3 covers 13 residues. The V and J ends lost 6 bases and 10 bases respectively, with 15 bases between them. Sequencing was done on a sample of peripheral blood. This chain connects TRBV12-3 or TRBV12-4 to TRBJ1-4; a possible D gene is TRBD1 (6 bases). The TCR originated in a man between 65 and 85 years old who had recovered from COVID-19. The chain's CDR3 is CASRFRGLGKLFF. The CDR3 DNA sequence: TGTGCCAGCAGATTCAGGGGTTTAGGAAAACTGTTTTTT.